Presented here are 27 T cell receptor beta chains from one specimen sequenced in a study of siplizumab effects on memory and regulatory T cells. TCRdb's table, derived via immunoSEQ multiplex PCR, lists solely in-frame clones and lacks some. In the table there are about 69,000 clones, around nine tenths of which are singletons. Sequencing was performed on Tregs sorted from blood. The receptors come from a human donor in good health.

This clone has more than one count but fewer than ten. The chain links TRBV19 to TRBJ2-7; possibly TRBD2 for D (6 bases). The V and J ends lost 3 bases and 2 bases respectively, with 11 bases between them. The germline V gene encodes CDR1 LNHDA and CDR2 SQIVND (reference sequence). The length of the CDR3 is 14 residues. CDR3: CASSIAGRTYEQYF. The DNA of the CDR3 is TGTGCCAGTAGTATTGCGGGGAGAACCTACGAGCAGTACTTC.

In this sample, this clone turned up a few times. The rearrangement uses TRBV7-3 and TRBJ1-1; 7 bases are shared with TRBD1. After removal of 5 bases from V and 5 bases from J, the junction contained 5 bases not matched to a gene. The CDR3 runs 13 residues. Germline lookup yields CDR1 SGHTA and CDR2 FQGTGA. This CDR3 is CASSRQGGTEAFF. The CDR3 DNA sequence: TGTGCCAGCAGCCGACAGGGAGGGACTGAAGCTTTCTTT.

The chain recombines TRBV9 with TRBJ2-2; tentative D call: TRBD1 (6 bases). CDR1 is SGDLS, CDR2 YYNGEE, per germline. This CDR3 has 15 amino acids. V lost 3 bases, J lost 2 bases, and 11 bases lay in between. Here the CDR3 reads CASSARGRNTGELFF. CDR3 DNA sequence: TGTGCCAGCAGCGCCAGGGGTCGAAACACCGGGGAGCTGTTTTTT.

This chain links TRBV7-3 with TRBJ2-1; no clear D gene. Germline values: CDR1 SGHTA, CDR2 FQGTGA. The CDR3 loop spans 13 amino acids. V was clipped by 2 bases and J by 6 bases, with 8 bases between them. The CDR3 loop is CASSLDGLNEQFF. CDR3 nucleotides: TGTGCCAGCAGCTTAGATGGGCTCAATGAGCAGTTCTTC.

This clone occurred once. V usage is TRBV19 and J usage is TRBJ2-3; no clear D gene. V shed 5 bases and J shed 6 bases, with 12 bases lying between them. The CDR3 is 13 amino acids. Germline V CDR1 and CDR2: LNHDA, SQIVND (reference sequence). CDR3 bases: TGTGCCAGTAGTGCCGGACCCGCCGATACGCAGTATTTT. As protein: CASSAGPADTQYF.

The gene calls are TRBV7-2 and TRBJ2-3, with 7 bases fitting TRBD1. CDR3 size: 15 residues. Per the germline V gene, CDR1 is SGHTA and CDR2 is FQGNSA. Trimming cost V 5 bases and J 2 bases; bases outside gene matches: 7. CDR3 loop: CASSPTGAPTDTQYF. In nucleotides, the CDR3 is TGTGCCAGCAGCCCAACAGGGGCCCCCACAGATACGCAGTATTTT.

This chain joins TRBV11-2 and TRBJ2-2; no firm D call. The CDR3 consists of 12 residues. V shed 5 bases and J shed 2 bases, with 3 bases lying between them. CDR1 and CDR2 from the germline V gene are SGHAT and FQNNGV. Written as DNA, the CDR3 is TGTGCCAGCAGCCAAAACACCGGGGAGCTGTTTTTT. Its protein is CASSQNTGELFF.

V and J are TRBV11-2 and TRBJ1-1; a possible D gene is TRBD1 (5 bases). The CDR3 length is 11 residues. Trimming pared 5 bases from V and 10 bases from J, leaving 11 bases between. Germline lookup yields CDR1 SGHAT and CDR2 FQNNGV. The CDR3 loop is CASSGAGRAFF. The CDR3 nucleotides are TGTGCCAGCAGCGGGGCGGGCCGAGCTTTCTTT.

This chain uses TRBV7-8 with TRBJ2-5; either TRBD1 or TRBD2 may supply D (5 bases each). The germline V and J ends were trimmed by 7 bases and 3 bases, with 15 bases remaining between them. CDR3 length: 14 residues. In germline, CDR1 is SGHVS, CDR2 FQNEAQ. CDR3 sequence reads: CASTSGGVKETQYF. The CDR3 region has the DNA TGTGCCAGCACCAGTGGGGGTGTGAAAGAGACCCAGTACTTC.

The rearrangement links TRBV5-1 to TRBJ2-1; D is perhaps TRBD2 (7 bases). The CDR3 extends over 14 amino acids. V lost 3 bases and J lost 5, with 12 bases in between. In germline, CDR1 is SGHRS, CDR2 YFSETQ. In DNA, the CDR3 is TGCGCCAGCAGCTACCGGGGGGCCGACAATGAGCAGTTCTTC. As protein: CASSYRGADNEQFF.

This chain joins TRBV5-1 and TRBJ2-7; D remains ambiguous. This CDR3 is built from 12 residues. Trimming removed 0 bases at V and 5 bases at J, with 6 bases between. CDR1 is SGHRS and CDR2 is YFSETQ in the germline V gene. In DNA form, the CDR3 reads TGCGCCAGCAGCTTGGGGTCGGACGAGCAGTACTTC. It encodes CASSLGSDEQYF.

V and J are TRBV5-1 and TRBJ1-3; D is unclear. This CDR3 spans 15 amino acids. V lost 5 bases, J lost 0 bases, and 12 bases lay in between. From germline, CDR1 is SGHRS and CDR2 YFSETQ. The CDR3 DNA sequence: TGCGCCAGCAGAGAGATGGGATCCTCTGGAAACACCATATATTTT. Amino acid sequence: CASREMGSSGNTIYF.

V and J are TRBV5-1 and TRBJ2-5; D remains ambiguous. This CDR3 comprises 12 residues. Germline assignment: CDR1 SGHRS and CDR2 YFSETQ. Trimming left V 3 bases short and J 5 bases short, with 8 bases between. CDR3 protein: CASSSNGETQYF. CDR3 nucleotides: TGCGCCAGCAGCTCAAATGGGGAGACCCAGTACTTC.

This chain uses TRBV15 with TRBJ2-1; the match to TRBD1 covers 7 bases. This CDR3 comprises 16 residues. Looked up from germline, CDR1 is LNHNV and CDR2 is YYDKDF (reference sequence). V was pared by 5 bases and J by 4 bases, with 11 bases of the junction left unmatched. CDR3: CATSELGTVKYNEQFF. The CDR3 bases are TGTGCCACCAGCGAGCTTGGGACAGTCAAATACAATGAGCAGTTCTTC.

The chain is built from TRBV5-1 and TRBJ2-2; tentatively, D is TRBD1 (5 bases). This CDR3 has 16 amino acids. V lost 5 bases, J lost 1 base, and 15 bases lay in between. CDR1 SGHRS and CDR2 YFSETQ come from the germline V gene. The CDR3 bases are TGCGCCAGCAGTTCGGCACCGACAGTGAACACCGGGGAGCTGTTTTTT. It is translated as CASSSAPTVNTGELFF. Full variable domain (remainder filled in from reference TRBV5-1 and TRBJ2-2): KAGVTQTPRYLIKTRGQQVTLSCSPISGHRSVSWYQQTPGQGLQFLFEYFSETQRNKGNFPGRFSGRQFSNSRSEMNVSTLELGDSALYLCASSSAPTVNTGELFFGEGSRLTVL.

V gene TRBV6-5 combines with J gene TRBJ2-1; 12 positions match TRBD2. Per germline, CDR1 MNHEY and CDR2 SVGAGI. This CDR3 is 15 amino acids long. J was trimmed by 7 bases and V by 5 bases; bases with no gene match: 6. CDR3 in amino acids: CASSRLAGVRNEQFF. CDR3 bases: TGTGCCAGCAGTCGACTAGCGGGAGTAAGGAATGAGCAGTTCTTC.

This clone was detected once. The DNA of the CDR3 is TGTGCCAGCAGCATGGGGACTATCACAGATACGCAGTATTTT. This gives the protein CASSMGTITDTQYF. This chain connects TRBV7-3 to TRBJ2-3; 7 bases are a match to TRBD2. CDR3 length: 14 residues. The germline gives CDR1 SGHTA, CDR2 FQGTGA. Trimming removed 5 bases from V and 2 bases from J; junction bases left unmatched: 4.

This chain joins TRBV28 and TRBJ2-1; 9 positions agree with TRBD2. The J segment lost 4 bases and the V segment lost 4 bases, leaving 8 bases of the junction unmatched. Germline CDR1 reads MDHEN; CDR2 reads SYDVKM. This CDR3 is 16 amino acids long. Here the CDR3 DNA reads TGTGCCAGCAGTTGGCCTAGCGGGATGGCATACAATGAGCAGTTCTTC. Protein: CASSWPSGMAYNEQFF.

In this sample, this clone turned up a few times. The chain combines TRBV19 with TRBJ2-7, with 8 nucleotides matching TRBD2. CDR1 LNHDA and CDR2 SQIVND come from the germline V gene (reference sequence). The CDR3 consists of 14 residues. V trimming: 7 bases; J trimming: 2 bases; junction bases outside the gene matches: 7. CDR3 loop: CASKPGGRTYEQYF. In DNA, the CDR3 is TGTGCCAGTAAGCCGGGCGGGAGGACCTACGAGCAGTACTTC.

The genes are TRBV5-1 and TRBJ2-2; possible D gene TRBD1, 5 bases. Trimming removed 4 bases from V and 0 bases from J, with 13 bases in between. Germline-derived CDR1 and CDR2 are SGHRS and YFSETQ. CDR3 length equals 16 residues. CDR3 nucleotides: TGCGCCAGCAGCCGGACCGACAGCGCGAACACCGGGGAGCTGTTTTTT. Amino acid sequence: CASSRTDSANTGELFF.

This clone was seen only a few times. The chain uses TRBV6-1 and TRBJ2-6; D is undetermined. Germline CDR1 reads MNHNS; CDR2 reads SASEGT. This CDR3 region has 14 residues. V gave up 9 bases and J gave up 0 bases, with 9 bases separating them. CDR3 residues: CASQLSSGANVLTF. The CDR3 DNA reads as TGTGCCAGTCAGCTTAGCTCTGGGGCCAACGTCCTGACTTTC.

The chain uses TRBV6-1 and TRBJ2-2, with 10 nucleotides matching TRBD2. V lost 4 bases, J lost 4 bases, and 6 bases stayed unmatched. CDR1 and CDR2 from the germline V gene are MNHNS and SASEGT. The CDR3 contains 16 residues. The CDR3 here is CASSGPRTSGTGELFF. The CDR3 region has the DNA TGTGCCAGCAGTGGACCCCGGACTAGCGGCACCGGGGAGCTGTTTTTT.

The chain joins TRBV11-2 to TRBJ2-4; 8 bases fit TRBD1. Trimming cost V 1 base and J 8 bases; bases outside gene matches: 4. CDR1 SGHAT and CDR2 FQNNGV come from the germline V gene. CDR3 length: 14 residues. The CDR3 region is CASSLVQGADIQYF. Written as DNA, the CDR3 is TGTGCCAGCAGCTTAGTGCAGGGGGCAGACATTCAGTACTTC.

The chain couples TRBV30 to TRBJ2-7; TRBD2 might be the D (5 bases). The ends were cut back, 3 bases at V and 5 bases at J, with 20 bases in the middle. CDR1 GTSNPN and CDR2 SVGIG come from the germline V gene (reference sequence). This CDR3 has 15 residues. CDR3 protein: CAWSPRENISDEQYF. The CDR3 DNA sequence: TGTGCCTGGAGCCCTAGGGAGAATATATCGGACGAGCAGTACTTC.

The V call is TRBV2, the J call TRBJ2-5, with D possibly being TRBD1 or TRBD2 (5 bases each). V lost 6 bases and J lost 7, with 15 bases in between. The CDR3 length is 13 residues. CDR1 and CDR2 from the germline V gene are SNHLY and FYNNEI. CDR3 in amino acids: CASSPGTRGTQYF. For the CDR3, the DNA is TGTGCCAGCAGCCCCGGGACCCGGGGGACCCAGTACTTC.

The CDR3 nucleotides read TGTGCCAGCTCGGCTGAGACAGGGGTAAACATTCAGTACTTC. It codes for CASSAETGVNIQYF. The chain joins TRBV18 to TRBJ2-4, with TRBD1 identical over 8 bases. Germline loops: CDR1 KGHSH, CDR2 LQKENI. The CDR3 contains 14 residues. V shed 6 bases and J 6 bases; nucleotides not matched to a gene: 7.

By its share, this clone is medium-sized. The rearrangement joins TRBV11-3 to TRBJ2-1; 10 bases match TRBD2. J gave up 9 bases and V 3 bases, and 8 bases lay outside the gene matches. CDR3 size: 15 residues. The germline gives CDR1 SGHNT, CDR2 YENEEA. CDR3 sequence (DNA): TGTGCCAGCAGCTTTTCTTCTAGCGGGAGCCGTGAGCAGTTCTTC. Protein product: CASSFSSSGSREQFF.